This T cell receptor beta chain was identified during a study of OX40 agonist ivuxolimab in advanced cancers. Background on the study: Aged about 20 to 85 with a mean of approximately 57 years, they were around 83% male. General study findings and limits: The authors also found low normalized T-cell clonal expansion in some nonresponders.

On this clone itself: Antigen specificity is unknown.

Assay used: immunoSEQ multiplex PCR; TCRdb lists only in-frame clones, some missing. The data show roughly 60,000 clones, with about 85% seen just once and less than 5.5% held by the top ten. CDR3 length: 15 residues. Germline V lookup: CDR1 LNHDA, CDR2 SQIVND (reference sequence). Trimming cost V 5 bases and J 2 bases, with 15 bases left between them. Sequenced here: CD4+ or CD8+ T cells sorted from blood, sampled in a trial of the OX40 agonist ivuxolimab. The clonotype originates from an adult with an advanced solid tumor such as melanoma, head and neck, liver or kidney cancer. The chain links TRBV19 to TRBJ1-1, with D perhaps matching TRBD1 (5 bases). CDR3 amino acids: CASSRYRWANTEAFF. CDR3 in DNA: TGTGCCAGTAGTCGGTACAGGTGGGCCAACACTGAAGCTTTCTTT.